Following are 9 T cell receptor beta chains from one sample sequenced in a study of somatic mutations in cytotoxic T cells in rheumatoid arthritis. Sequencing used immunoSEQ multiplex PCR; TCRdb keeps in-frame clones, though not all of them. The repertoire holds approximately 30,000 clones, with 82% as singletons. The sequenced sample was CD8+ T cells sorted from blood. The receptors stem from an adult with rheumatoid arthritis.

The genes are TRBV27 and TRBJ1-3, with D maybe TRBD1 (6 bases). V gave up 4 bases and J gave up 4 bases, with 14 bases separating them. This CDR3 region has 15 residues. Per the germline V gene, CDR1 is MNHEY and CDR2 is SMNVEV (reference sequence). The CDR3 bases are TGTGCCAGCAGTTCCCTCGGGACAAACGGAAACACCATATATTTT. Amino acid sequence: CASSSLGTNGNTIYF.

The J gene is TRBJ2-7, the V gene TRBV4-1, with D perhaps matching TRBD2 (5 bases). V was trimmed by 5 bases and J by 0 bases, leaving 14 bases between them. Germline V CDR1 and CDR2: MGHRA, YSYEKL. This CDR3 is built from 15 residues. CDR3 in DNA: TGCGCCAGCAGCTACACTGAGGACTCCTCCTACGAGCAGTACTTC. Translated, it gives CASSYTEDSSYEQYF.

The chain carries TRBV9 and TRBJ2-2, with 8 bases identical to TRBD2. Germline CDR1 and CDR2: SGDLS and YYNGEE. V shed 0 bases and J 4 bases; nucleotides not matched to a gene: 5. CDR3 length: 16 amino acids. CDR3 amino acids: CASSVGAGGGTGELFF. As DNA, the CDR3 is TGTGCCAGCAGCGTAGGGGCGGGAGGTGGCACCGGGGAGCTGTTTTTT.

The chain is built from TRBV6-5 and TRBJ2-2; a possible D gene is TRBD1 (6 bases). The V gene lost 4 bases and the J gene lost 3 bases, with 15 bases spanning the gap. Germline CDR1 MNHEY, CDR2 SVGAGI. This CDR3 region has 16 residues. The CDR3 nucleotides are TGTGCCAGCAGTTCTACAGGGTGGGATTACACCGGGGAGCTGTTTTTT. Its translation: CASSSTGWDYTGELFF.

The rearrangement joins TRBV19 to TRBJ2-7, with D possibly called TRBD1 or TRBD2 (6 bases each). The V end lost 0 bases, the J end lost 0 bases, and 15 bases lay between the germline ends. CDR3 length: 17 amino acids. CDR1 and CDR2 from the germline V gene are LNHDA and SQIVND (reference sequence). The CDR3 region is CASSIDKEGESSYEQYF. CDR3 DNA sequence: TGTGCCAGTAGTATAGATAAGGAGGGGGAAAGCTCCTACGAGCAGTACTTC.

This clone was observed once. The chain couples TRBV14 to TRBJ2-2; TRBD1 aligns across 9 bases. From germline, CDR1 is SGHDN and CDR2 FVKESK. J lost 6 bases, V lost 4 bases, and 12 bases had no gene match. The CDR3 has 17 amino acids. CDR3 DNA: TGTGCCAGCAGCCTAAAACCGGGACAGGGCTTTCCCGGGGAGCTGTTTTTT. The encoded protein is CASSLKPGQGFPGELFF.

This rearrangement joins TRBV18 to TRBJ1-1, with D possibly TRBD1 on 6 matching bases. The CDR3 consists of 12 residues. V shed 6 bases and J shed 7 bases, with 12 bases lying between them. Germline CDR1 reads KGHSH; CDR2 reads LQKENI. The CDR3 is CASSPQGSEAFF. The CDR3, as DNA: TGTGCCAGCTCGCCGCAGGGGAGTGAAGCTTTCTTT.

The chain has TRBV9 and TRBJ2-3; 8 bases are shared with TRBD1. CDR3 length: 15 residues. The V and J ends lost 3 bases and 1 base, in that order; junction bases with no gene match: 4. Germline V gene lookup returns CDR1 SGDLS and CDR2 YYNGEE. The CDR3 DNA reads as TGTGCCAGCAGCGCAACAGGGGGTGGCACAGATACGCAGTATTTT. Translated, it gives CASSATGGGTDTQYF.

The genes are TRBV14 and TRBJ1-6; D unclear. Germline V CDR1 and CDR2: SGHDN, FVKESK. Trimming cost V 0 bases and J 5 bases, with 8 bases left between them. CDR3 size: 15 residues. Here the CDR3 reads CASSQDRQHNSPLHF. CDR3 coding DNA: TGTGCCAGCAGCCAAGATCGCCAGCATAATTCACCCCTCCACTTT.